This entry lists 27 T cell receptor beta chains sequenced from one sample in a study of cytomegalovirus exposure and HLA in healthy donors (dated by TCRdb to about 2017). Libraries came from the immunoSEQ multiplex PCR assay. For the multiplex PCR, a mixture combining 60 forward primers for TCR Vbeta segments and 13 reverse primers for TCR Jbeta segments was used. As stored in TCRdb, this immuneACCESS dataset retains in-frame rearrangements with V and J assigned. A fraction of the clones does not appear; measured against another copy, unresolved V genes explain less than half of the discrepancy, and the remainder lacks a known reason. The sample yields approximately 200,000 clones; over 60% were counted once. Jointly, the top ten make up around 1.8% of the sample. Sequencing was performed on PBMCs. These receptors were collected from a man aged 18 to 30 in good health and CMV-seronegative.

The J gene is TRBJ2-5, the V gene TRBV6-6; TRBD2 agrees at 7 bases. The CDR3 is 15 residues long. Trimming took 0 bases from V and 1 from J; bases not matched to a gene: 2. Germline-derived CDR1 and CDR2 are MNHNY and SVGAGI (reference sequence). CDR3 sequence: CASSYSGLLQETQYF. CDR3 DNA: TGTGCCAGCAGTTACTCGGGACTACTCCAAGAGACCCAGTACTTC.

This clone was counted a single time. This chain connects TRBV27 to TRBJ1-5, with 8 bases lining up with TRBD1. Unmatched junction bases numbered 11, after V lost 9 bases and J lost 4 bases. The length of the CDR3 is 15 residues. The germline CDR1 and CDR2 sequences are MNHEY and SMNVEV (reference sequence). The CDR3 nucleotides read TGTGCCAGTCAGGGGGCGCCGCTTGGTAATCAGCCCCAGCATTTT. This translates into CASQGAPLGNQPQHF.

The chain carries TRBV30 and TRBJ1-1; D is undetermined. Germline CDR1 GTSNPN, CDR2 SVGIG (reference sequence). V was pared by 2 bases and J by 5 bases, with 12 bases between. The CDR3 sequence is 13 residues long. For the CDR3, the DNA is TGTGCCTGGAGTAAGGAGGGAGGGACTGAAGCTTTCTTT. This encodes CAWSKEGGTEAFF.

As regards this clone: The junction departs from the called germline gene at one end, perhaps through a read error. CDR3 bases: TGCAGTGCTAGAGACGCAGTCGGGGAGGCCTTC. It codes for CSARDAVGEAF. J is TRBJ1-2 and V is TRBV20-1; D unclear. Germline CDR1 and CDR2: DFQATT and SNEGSKA (reference sequence). CDR3 length equals 11 residues.

The V call is TRBV7-9, the J call TRBJ2-7; D is possibly TRBD1 (6 bases). Germline V lookup: CDR1 SEHNR, CDR2 FQNEAQ (reference sequence). V was trimmed by 5 bases and J by 4 bases, leaving 21 bases between them. This CDR3 has 16 residues. The CDR3: CASSRPSGAKTYEQYF. The CDR3 DNA is TGTGCCAGCAGCCGACCTTCAGGGGCCAAAACGTACGAGCAGTACTTC.

The chain has TRBV4-2 and TRBJ1-4; D gene unclear. Trimming took off 1 base at V and 7 bases at J, with 13 bases between the two ends. Germline CDR1 and CDR2: LGHNA and YNFKEQ. The length of the CDR3 is 15 residues. CDR3 protein: CASSQVAPRGEKLFF. DNA for the CDR3: TGTGCCAGCAGCCAAGTAGCCCCTCGGGGTGAAAAACTGTTTTTT.

The chain joins TRBV19 to TRBJ2-1, with 10 positions matching TRBD2. Looked up from germline, CDR1 is LNHDA and CDR2 is SQIVND (reference sequence). With V trimmed by 8 bases and J by 0 bases, 7 bases remained unmatched. CDR3 length equals 16 residues. CDR3 nucleotides: TGTGCCAGTCGTACGGCTAGCGGGAGCTCCTACAATGAGCAGTTCTTC. Translating gives CASRTASGSSYNEQFF.

This clone was seen a handful of times. V usage is TRBV15 and J usage is TRBJ1-6; 7 bases map to TRBD1. This CDR3 has 15 amino acids. Germline V lookup: CDR1 LNHNV, CDR2 YYDKDF (reference sequence). The V segment lost 3 bases and the J segment 6 bases; nucleotides outside the gene matches: 5. The CDR3 spells CATSRSGTVNSPLHF. As DNA, the CDR3 is TGTGCCACCAGCAGGTCCGGGACAGTTAATTCACCCCTCCACTTT.

This clone appeared once. The V and J genes are TRBV29-1 and TRBJ2-1; 9 bases are a match to TRBD2. CDR1 is SQVTM, CDR2 ANQGSEA, per germline. The CDR3 runs to 19 residues. The V and J ends lost 2 bases and 0 bases, in that order; junction bases with no gene match: 14. The CDR3 reads CSVEFFAGGPEGSYNEQFF. The CDR3 region has the DNA TGCAGCGTTGAATTTTTCGCGGGGGGGCCAGAAGGCTCCTACAATGAGCAGTTCTTC.

This chain joins TRBV5-1 and TRBJ2-2, with 8 nucleotides matching TRBD1. The germline V gene has CDR1 SGHRS and CDR2 YFSETQ. The CDR3 is 15 amino acids. With 2 bases clipped from V and 3 bases from J, the junction kept 3 bases outside the gene matches. CDR3 DNA sequence: TGCGCCAGCAGCTTAGACAGGGGAGACACCGGGGAGCTGTTTTTT. Translation: CASSLDRGDTGELFF.

The chain uses TRBV10-3 and TRBJ2-7, with TRBD1 matching over 9 bases. The length of the CDR3 is 13 residues. V trimming: 4 bases; J trimming: 6 bases; junction bases outside the gene matches: 4. The V gene's germline CDR1 is ENHRY and CDR2 SYGVKD. The CDR3 here is CAISVTGGGEQYF. CDR3 nucleotide sequence: TGTGCCATCAGTGTAACAGGGGGCGGCGAGCAGTACTTC.

The chain joins TRBV27 to TRBJ2-1, with unresolved D. Trimming left V 1 base short and J 9 bases short, with 13 bases between. Germline values: CDR1 MNHEY, CDR2 SMNVEV (reference sequence). The CDR3 contains 14 residues. The CDR3 region has the DNA TGTGCCAGCAGTTTATTGGCCCCGGGTCGTGAGCAGTTCTTC. It yields the protein CASSLLAPGREQFF.

This clone has a handful of counts. The chain recombines TRBV7-6 with TRBJ2-1, with 14 nucleotides matching TRBD2. Germline V lookup: CDR1 SGHVS, CDR2 FNYEAQ. V was clipped by 4 bases and J by 9 bases; unmatched bases: 11. CDR3 length equals 17 residues. CDR3 amino acids: CASSSPLTSGGAIEQFF. CDR3 in DNA: TGTGCCAGCAGCTCACCCTTGACTAGCGGGGGGGCCATTGAGCAGTTCTTC.

The V call is TRBV10-3, the J call TRBJ2-1; 8 nucleotides match TRBD2. Trimming cost V 4 bases and J 7 bases; bases outside gene matches: 9. CDR1 is ENHRY, CDR2 SYGVKD, per germline. This CDR3 region has 15 residues. The CDR3 sequence: CAISGGAGGKNEQFF. CDR3 nucleotide sequence: TGTGCCATCAGTGGAGGGGCGGGAGGAAAAAATGAGCAGTTCTTC.

This sequence joins TRBV30 and TRBJ1-1; D is unclear. The germline V gene encodes CDR1 GTSNPN and CDR2 SVGIG (reference sequence). This CDR3 is built from 13 residues. The ends were cut back, 4 bases at V and 4 bases at J, with 13 bases in the middle. The CDR3 DNA is TGTGCCTGGATCGCGGAAGTAAGCACTGAAGCTTTCTTT. Its protein product is CAWIAEVSTEAFF.

The chain recombines TRBV5-1 with TRBJ2-7; TRBD2 might be the D (6 bases). The length of the CDR3 is 13 residues. Germline V gene sequence: CDR1 SGHRS, CDR2 YFSETQ. V lost 4 bases and J lost 5, with 13 bases in between. The CDR3 DNA follows: TGCGCCAGCAGCCCCGGGGGTGGCCACGAGCAGTACTTC. Protein product: CASSPGGGHEQYF.

The chain joins TRBV14 to TRBJ2-7; D possibly corresponds to TRBD1 (6 bases). Between the trimmed V and J ends, which lost 5 bases and 4 bases, there was a span of 12 bases. This CDR3 contains 13 residues. From germline, CDR1 is SGHDN and CDR2 FVKESK. For the CDR3, the DNA is TGTGCCAGCAGCTTACTCAGGGGATACGAGCAGTACTTC. It yields the protein CASSLLRGYEQYF.

The rearrangement uses TRBV5-6 and TRBJ2-1, with 8 nucleotides matching TRBD2. The CDR3 extends over 17 amino acids. Looked up from germline, CDR1 is SGHDT and CDR2 is YYEEEE. V lost 7 bases, J lost 1 base, and 13 bases stayed unmatched. CDR3 region: CASDSRGGPLSYNEQFF. The CDR3 nucleotides are TGTGCCAGCGACTCCCGCGGGGGGCCTCTTTCCTACAATGAGCAGTTCTTC.

The gene calls are TRBV4-1 and TRBJ1-1; 7 nucleotides match TRBD1. The CDR3 is 14 residues long. Germline assignment: CDR1 MGHRA and CDR2 YSYEKL. After removal of 3 bases from V and 1 base from J, the junction contained 2 bases not matched to a gene. CDR3 region: CASSQDRRNTEAFF. The CDR3, as DNA: TGCGCCAGCAGCCAGGACAGGAGGAACACTGAAGCTTTCTTT.

The J gene is TRBJ2-3, the V gene TRBV7-3, with a tentative D call TRBD2 (6 bases). V was pared by 5 bases and J by 2 bases, with 11 bases between. Germline V gives CDR1 SGHTA, CDR2 FQGTGA. CDR3 length equals 14 residues. The CDR3 DNA reads as TGTGCCAGCAGCGCGGGACCCCTCACAGATACGCAGTATTTT. It encodes CASSAGPLTDTQYF.

For this clone: One end of the junction varies from germline; a read error may be responsible. CDR3 sequence reads: CSSSPPTSGQGTQYF. CDR3 bases: TGTTCCAGCAGCCCTCCGACTAGCGGGCAAGGCACCCAGTACTTC. The chain couples TRBV7-9 to TRBJ2-5; 10 bases agree with TRBD2. Looked up from germline, CDR1 is SEHNR and CDR2 is FQNEAQ (reference sequence). The CDR3 spans 15 residues.

This chain joins TRBV6-4 and TRBJ1-2; a weak D match, TRBD1 (5 bases). CDR3 length: 12 amino acids. Germline values: CDR1 MRHNA, CDR2 SNTAGT. Trimming removed 2 bases at V and 8 bases at J, with 9 bases between. The CDR3: CASSDRGGGYTF. The DNA of the CDR3 is TGTGCCAGCAGTGACAGGGGCGGCGGCTACACCTTC.

The chain links TRBV25-1 to TRBJ1-1; D is perhaps TRBD1 (6 bases). With 1 base removed from V and 11 bases from J, the gap between germline ends came to 8 bases. From germline, CDR1 is MGHDK and CDR2 SYGVNS. The CDR3 runs to 11 residues. The CDR3 sequence: CASSEWGRAFF. Here the CDR3 DNA reads TGTGCCAGCAGTGAATGGGGGCGCGCTTTCTTT.

This clone was seen once. This rearrangement joins TRBV5-1 to TRBJ2-7, with TRBD2 matching over 8 bases. V gave up 4 bases and J gave up 3 bases; unmatched junction bases: 6. The CDR3 runs to 14 residues. Per the germline V gene, CDR1 is SGHRS and CDR2 is YFSETQ. CDR3 amino acids: CASSPGGSRYEQYF. As DNA, the CDR3 is TGCGCCAGCAGCCCGGGGGGGTCCCGCTACGAGCAGTACTTC.

The chain joins TRBV11-2 to TRBJ2-3, with a tentative D call TRBD2 (6 bases). There are 19 residues in the CDR3. V dropped 0 bases and J dropped 0 bases, with 19 bases sitting between them. Looked up from germline, CDR1 is SGHAT and CDR2 is FQNNGV. Written as DNA, the CDR3 is TGTGCCAGCAGCTTAGACCCGGGACTTATTTCCCAGAGCACAGATACGCAGTATTTT. Amino acids: CASSLDPGLISQSTDTQYF. The full variable domain, rest sourced from reference TRBV11-2 and TRBJ2-3, is EAGVAQSPRYKIIEKRQSVAFWCNPISGHATLYWYQQILGQGPKLLIQFQNNGVVDDSQLPKDRFSAERLKGVDSTLKIQPAKLEDSAVYLCASSLDPGLISQSTDTQYFGPGTRLTVL.

The J gene is TRBJ2-7, the V gene TRBV29-1, with 7 bases fitting TRBD1. V was pared by 3 bases and J by 4 bases, with 3 bases of the junction left unmatched. The CDR3 is 12 residues long. The germline V gene encodes CDR1 SQVTM and CDR2 ANQGSEA. This CDR3 reads CSVEGQKYEQYF. The DNA of the CDR3 is TGCAGCGTTGAGGGACAGAAATACGAGCAGTACTTC.

The rearrangement links TRBV7-2 to TRBJ2-5; 8 bases match TRBD2. The length of the CDR3 is 17 residues. Germline V gene data show CDR1 as SGHTA and CDR2 as FQGNSA. Losses at the gene ends were 1 base for V and 0 bases for J; bases not matched to a gene: 7. The CDR3 sequence: CASSLGVSGVYQETQYF. The CDR3 DNA reads as TGTGCCAGCAGCTTAGGGGTTAGCGGGGTGTACCAAGAGACCCAGTACTTC.